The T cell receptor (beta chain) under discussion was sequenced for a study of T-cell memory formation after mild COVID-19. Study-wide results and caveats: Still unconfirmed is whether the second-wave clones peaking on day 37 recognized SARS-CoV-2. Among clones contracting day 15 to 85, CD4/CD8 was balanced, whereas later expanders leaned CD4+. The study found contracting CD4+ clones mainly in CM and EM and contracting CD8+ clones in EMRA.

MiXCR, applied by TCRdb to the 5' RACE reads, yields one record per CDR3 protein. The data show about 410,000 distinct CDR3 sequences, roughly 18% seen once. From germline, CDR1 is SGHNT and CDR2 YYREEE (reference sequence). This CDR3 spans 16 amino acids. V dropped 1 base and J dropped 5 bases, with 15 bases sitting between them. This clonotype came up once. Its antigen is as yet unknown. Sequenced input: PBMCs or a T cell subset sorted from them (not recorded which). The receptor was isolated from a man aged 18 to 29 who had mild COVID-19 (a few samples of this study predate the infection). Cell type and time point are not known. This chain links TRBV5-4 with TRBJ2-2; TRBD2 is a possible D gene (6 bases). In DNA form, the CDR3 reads TGTGCCAGCAGCTTGATAGATCAGGGAGGAACCGGGGAGCTGTTTTTT. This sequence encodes CASSLIDQGGTGELFF. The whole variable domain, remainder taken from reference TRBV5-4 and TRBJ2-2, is ETGVTQSPTHLIKTRGQQVTLRCSSQSGHNTVSWYQQALGQGPQFIFQYYREEENGRGNFPPRFSGLQFPNYSSELNVNALELDDSALYLCASSLIDQGGTGELFFGEGSRLTVL.